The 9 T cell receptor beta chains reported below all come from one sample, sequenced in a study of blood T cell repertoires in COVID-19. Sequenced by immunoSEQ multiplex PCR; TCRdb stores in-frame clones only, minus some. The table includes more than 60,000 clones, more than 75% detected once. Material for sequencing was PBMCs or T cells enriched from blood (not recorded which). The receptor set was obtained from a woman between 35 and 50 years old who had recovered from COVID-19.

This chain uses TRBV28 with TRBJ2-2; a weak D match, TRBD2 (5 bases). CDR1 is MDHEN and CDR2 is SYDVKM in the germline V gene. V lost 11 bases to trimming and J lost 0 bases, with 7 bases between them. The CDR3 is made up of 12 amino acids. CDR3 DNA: TGTGCCGGACTCGCGAACACCGGGGAGCTGTTTTTT. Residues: CAGLANTGELFF.

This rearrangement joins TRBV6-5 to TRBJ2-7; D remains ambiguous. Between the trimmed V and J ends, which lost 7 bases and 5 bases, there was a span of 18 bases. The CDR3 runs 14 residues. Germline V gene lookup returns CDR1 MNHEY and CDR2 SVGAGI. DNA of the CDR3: TGTGCCAGCAAAACCCCGGGTGATGTCGACGAGCAGTACTTC. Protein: CASKTPGDVDEQYF.

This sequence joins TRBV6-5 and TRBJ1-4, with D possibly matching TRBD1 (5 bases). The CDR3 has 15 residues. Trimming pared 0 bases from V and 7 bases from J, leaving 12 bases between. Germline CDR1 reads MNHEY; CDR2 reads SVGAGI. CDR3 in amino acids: CASSYSGGIGEKLFF. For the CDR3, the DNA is TGTGCCAGCAGTTACTCGGGGGGGATCGGTGAAAAACTGTTTTTT.

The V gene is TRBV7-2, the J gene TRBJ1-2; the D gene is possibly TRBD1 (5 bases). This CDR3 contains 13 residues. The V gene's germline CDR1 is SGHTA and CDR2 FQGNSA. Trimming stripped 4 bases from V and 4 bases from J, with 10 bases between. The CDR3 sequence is CASSSGASYGYTF. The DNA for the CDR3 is TGTGCCAGCAGCTCTGGGGCGTCCTATGGCTACACCTTC. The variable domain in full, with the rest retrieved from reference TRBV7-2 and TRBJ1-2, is GAGVSQSPSNKVTEKGKDVELRCDPISGHTALYWYRQSLGQGLEFLIYFQGNSAPDKSGLPSDRFSAERTGGSVSTLTIQRTQQEDSAVYLCASSSGASYGYTFGSGTRLTVV.

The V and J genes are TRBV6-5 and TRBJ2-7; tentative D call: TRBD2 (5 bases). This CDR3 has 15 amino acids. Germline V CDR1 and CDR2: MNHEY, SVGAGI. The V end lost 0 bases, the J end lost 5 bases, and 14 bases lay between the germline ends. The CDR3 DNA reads TGTGCCAGCAGTTACTCGAGGGCTCCGGACGACGAGCAGTACTTC. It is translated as CASSYSRAPDDEQYF.

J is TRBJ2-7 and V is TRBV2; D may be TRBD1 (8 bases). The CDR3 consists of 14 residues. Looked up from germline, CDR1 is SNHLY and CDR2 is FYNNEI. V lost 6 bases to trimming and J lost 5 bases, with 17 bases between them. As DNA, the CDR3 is TGTGCCAGCAGCGGGGGGACAGGTGATGACGAGCAGTACTTC. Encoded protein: CASSGGTGDDEQYF.

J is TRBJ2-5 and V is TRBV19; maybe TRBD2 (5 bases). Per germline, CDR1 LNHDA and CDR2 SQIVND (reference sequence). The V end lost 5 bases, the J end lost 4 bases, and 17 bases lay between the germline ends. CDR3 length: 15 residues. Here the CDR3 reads CASSLQAATRETQYF. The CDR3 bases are TGTGCCAGTAGTCTCCAAGCGGCGACGAGAGAGACCCAGTACTTC.

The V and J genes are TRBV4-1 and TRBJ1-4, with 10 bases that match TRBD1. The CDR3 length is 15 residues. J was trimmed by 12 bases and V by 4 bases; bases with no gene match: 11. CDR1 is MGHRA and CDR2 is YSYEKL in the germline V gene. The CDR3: CASSRLIDRGRELFF. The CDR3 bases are TGCGCCAGCAGCCGCCTAATTGACAGGGGGCGAGAACTGTTTTTT.

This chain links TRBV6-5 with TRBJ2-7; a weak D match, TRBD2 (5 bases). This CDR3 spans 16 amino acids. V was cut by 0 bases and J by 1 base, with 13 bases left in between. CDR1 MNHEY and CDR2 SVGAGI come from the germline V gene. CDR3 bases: TGTGCCAGCAGTTACTCAGGACCGGGCGGGTCCTACGAGCAGTACTTC. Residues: CASSYSGPGGSYEQYF.